This T cell receptor beta chain was identified in a study of T cells in Graves' hyperthyroidism and ophthalmopathy. Study in general: Pretreatment peripheral blood was obtained at initial diagnosis.

The CDR3 regions of TCR beta were amplified from RNA transcripts. The HTBI primer set was used in a first-round RT-PCR of the TCR CDR3. Using its own MiXCR run on the multiplex PCR reads, TCRdb lists one record per CDR3 protein. The repertoire consists of about half a million distinct CDR3 sequences, with approximately 25% occurring once and the leading ten covering around 10%. A few counts support this clonotype. Its matching antigen is unknown. Findings of the study overall: Blood samples included most of the expanded thyroid clonotypes exceeding 0.001.

Germline V CDR1 and CDR2: DFQATT, SNEGSKA (reference sequence). Trimming shortened V by 7 bases and J by 5 bases, and 18 bases separated the two germline ends. The CDR3 loop spans 13 amino acids. The authors took PBMCs from 8.5 to 10 ml fresh peripheral blood. The sample taken for sequencing was blood. The chain recombines TRBV20-1 with TRBJ2-7; a possible D gene is TRBD2 (6 bases). The receptor comes from a woman in her thirties with Graves' ophthalmopathy. The CDR3, as DNA: TGCAGTGGGAAGTCCGGGAGAGCGGACGAGCAGTACTTC. Translation gives CSGKSGRADEQYF.